The clone carrying this T cell receptor beta chain was seen ten or more times. This sample was included in a study of spatial heterogeneity in lung cancer. TCRdb re-called the 5' RACE reads through MiXCR, storing one row per CDR3 protein. The sample has tens of thousands of distinct CDR3 sequences; more than 10% are singletons. Time point described: sample taken at primary tumor resection. Whole RNA, isolated from tumor, nontumor lung or frozen PBMC, was sequenced without prior sorting. This receptor was obtained from a male donor with early-stage non-small cell lung cancer. The material was PBMCs, obtained at surgery.

In DNA form, the CDR3 reads TGTGCCAGCAGCTCGACAGGGGGCGCGACAGATACGCAGTATTTT. It specifies CASSSTGGATDTQYF. The J gene is TRBJ2-3, the V gene TRBV7-3; TRBD1 matches at 10 bases. The CDR3 contains 15 residues. CDR1 is SGHTA and CDR2 is FQGTGA in the germline V gene. J was trimmed by 3 bases and V by 4 bases; bases with no gene match: 4.